The 9 T cell receptor beta chains listed next were all sequenced from one sample in a study of cytomegalovirus exposure and HLA in healthy donors. Sequencing was performed with immunoSEQ multiplex PCR; in TCRdb, only in-frame clones are kept and a portion is missing. This table has 200,000 to 300,000 clones, 90% appearing once. Material: PBMCs. The receptor set was obtained from a woman in her 30s in good health and CMV-seronegative.

A single count supports this clone. The V call is TRBV6-6, the J call TRBJ1-3; D call uncertain. Germline V gives CDR1 MNHNY, CDR2 SVGAGI (reference sequence). CDR3 length: 14 amino acids. V lost 4 bases and J 0 bases, leaving 7 bases between the germline ends. The CDR3 coding sequence is TGTGCCAGCAGTTCCCTTATCTCTGGAAACACCATATATTTT. Protein: CASSSLISGNTIYF.

Only one count was recorded for this clone. V is TRBV7-2 and J is TRBJ2-7; the D is unclear. Trimming shortened V by 1 base and J by 2 bases, and 12 bases separated the two germline ends. The CDR3 covers 15 residues. Germline CDR1 reads SGHTA; CDR2 reads FQGNSA. CDR3 in DNA: TGTGCCAGCAGCTTAGGGGTTGGGGTCGCCTACGAGCAGTACTTC. Translating it yields CASSLGVGVAYEQYF.

The rearrangement joins TRBV27 to TRBJ2-1; 11 positions agree with TRBD2. This CDR3 has 15 amino acids. Germline CDR1 is MNHEY and CDR2 is SMNVEV (reference sequence). The J segment lost 5 bases and the V segment lost 6 bases, leaving 6 bases of the junction unmatched. In DNA form, the CDR3 reads TGTGCCAGCAGGATAGCGGGAGGGCTAGACAATGAGCAGTTCTTC. Translation: CASRIAGGLDNEQFF.

This clone was observed a single time. The V gene is TRBV19, the J gene TRBJ1-5; 7 bases line up with TRBD1. V was pared by 0 bases and J by 3 bases, with 2 bases of the junction left unmatched. The CDR3 has 15 residues. Germline CDR1 reads LNHDA; CDR2 reads SQIVND (reference sequence). The CDR3 DNA is TGTGCCAGTAGTATAGACAGGGGGTCCAATCAGCCCCAGCATTTT. This codes for CASSIDRGSNQPQHF.

The rearrangement uses TRBV4-1 and TRBJ2-7; no definite D call. The CDR3 consists of 13 residues. V lost 1 base to trimming and J lost 2 bases, with 6 bases between them. Germline V gene lookup returns CDR1 MGHRA and CDR2 YSYEKL. CDR3 amino acids: CASSQVQAYEQYF. In DNA form, the CDR3 reads TGCGCCAGCAGCCAAGTGCAAGCCTACGAGCAGTACTTC.

The chain carries TRBV30 and TRBJ1-4; no clear D. Germline assignment: CDR1 GTSNPN and CDR2 SVGIG (reference sequence). CDR3 length: 14 residues. V lost 5 bases and J lost 3, with 13 bases in between. CDR3 protein: CAWCRGMPNEKLFF. Written as DNA, the CDR3 is TGTGCCTGGTGTCGGGGAATGCCTAATGAAAAACTGTTTTTT.

The rearrangement uses TRBV7-8 and TRBJ2-4, with 9 bases identical to TRBD1. The trim removed 8 bases at V and 2 bases at J, leaving 10 bases unmatched. The CDR3 is 16 amino acids. Looked up from germline, CDR1 is SGHVS and CDR2 is FQNEAQ. CDR3 nucleotide sequence: TGTGCCAGCGCCGGGTTGGACAGGGGACCCAAAAACATTCAGTACTTC. This codes for CASAGLDRGPKNIQYF.

CDR3 nucleotide sequence: TGCAGCGTTGAAGGCGAAGCAAGGAACACCGGGGAGCTGTTTTTT. It codes for CSVEGEARNTGELFF. V is TRBV29-1 and J is TRBJ2-2; D remains unclear. The V gene's germline CDR1 is SQVTM and CDR2 ANQGSEA. This CDR3 is 15 amino acids long. V was pared by 1 base and J by 1 base, with 10 bases between.

The chain carries TRBV6-5 and TRBJ1-4, with 8 positions matching TRBD1. The CDR3 contains 14 residues. CDR1 is MNHEY, CDR2 SVGAGI, per germline. J was trimmed by 10 bases and V by 7 bases; bases with no gene match: 11. The CDR3 loop is CASKGTGRSGKLFF. The CDR3 bases are TGTGCCAGCAAAGGGACAGGACGATCGGGAAAACTGTTTTTT.